The 24 T cell receptor beta chains in this list originate from one sample, sequenced in a study of T-cell memory formation after mild COVID-19. TCRdb fed the 5' RACE reads into MiXCR, producing one record per CDR3 protein. The sample yields about 400,000 distinct CDR3 sequences, approximately 25% seen once. The sample comprised PBMCs or a T cell subset sorted from them (not recorded which). The receptors originated from an adult woman who had mild COVID-19 (a few samples of this study predate the infection). Cell type and time point are not known.

The rearrangement uses TRBV7-2 and TRBJ2-1, with D perhaps assigned TRBD1 or TRBD2 (6 bases each). Trimming pared 7 bases from V and 1 base from J, leaving 17 bases between. The germline gives CDR1 SGHTA, CDR2 FQGNSA. This CDR3 comprises 16 residues. The CDR3: CASTERGAESYNEQFF. Written as DNA, the CDR3 is TGTGCCAGCACTGAAAGGGGGGCAGAGTCCTACAATGAGCAGTTCTTC. The full variable domain, completed using reference TRBV7-2 and TRBJ2-1, is GAGVSQSPSNKVTEKGKDVELRCDPISGHTALYWYRQSLGQGLEFLIYFQGNSAPDKSGLPSDRFSAERTGGSVSTLTIQRTQQEDSAVYLCASTERGAESYNEQFFGPGTRLTVL.

This clonotype was picked up a small number of times. V and J are TRBV5-1 and TRBJ2-7; 9 bases line up with TRBD1. Trimming at V came to 4 bases and at J to 5 bases, leaving 13 bases not matched to a gene. From germline, CDR1 is SGHRS and CDR2 YFSETQ. The CDR3 length is 16 residues. The chain's CDR3 is CASSRLTGTGLHEQYF. The DNA for the CDR3 is TGCGCCAGCAGCCGACTCACCGGGACAGGGCTCCACGAGCAGTACTTC.

The chain combines TRBV27 with TRBJ1-1; D gene ambiguous. The CDR3 length is 15 residues. CDR1 is MNHEY and CDR2 is SMNVEV in the germline V gene (reference sequence). The V end was cut by 5 bases, the J end by 1 base, with 14 bases between. For the CDR3, the DNA is TGTGCCAGCAGTCCCACCTGGCTCGGGAACACTGAAGCTTTCTTT. Translation gives CASSPTWLGNTEAFF.

A single count supports this clonotype. The chain uses TRBV2 and TRBJ2-7; 8 bases agree with TRBD2. V lost 6 bases to trimming and J lost 1 base; unmatched junction nucleotides: 14. Per the germline V gene, CDR1 is SNHLY and CDR2 is FYNNEI. The CDR3 runs 17 residues. CDR3 loop: CASSQRAGELKSYEQYF. CDR3 nucleotide sequence: TGTGCCAGCAGCCAAAGAGCGGGAGAACTTAAGTCCTACGAGCAGTACTTC.

The CDR3 DNA is TGTGCCACCGGAAAGACTAGCGGGAGTAGGACAAGCACAGATACGCAGTATTTT. This gives the protein CATGKTSGSRTSTDTQYF. The chain couples TRBV24-1 to TRBJ2-3; 12 nucleotides match TRBD2. V was pared by 9 bases and J by 0 bases, with 12 bases of the junction left unmatched. Germline V gives CDR1 KGHDR, CDR2 SFDVKD. CDR3 length: 18 residues.

The V call is TRBV5-8, the J call TRBJ2-1, with unresolved D. This CDR3 comprises 11 residues. In germline, CDR1 is SGHTS, CDR2 YDEGEE. Trimming removed 2 bases at V and 13 bases at J, with 10 bases between. CDR3 region: CASSFKTVQFF. The CDR3 DNA reads as TGTGCCAGCAGCTTTAAAACAGTTCAGTTCTTC.

This clonotype was observed at least ten times. The chain links TRBV12-3 or TRBV12-4 to TRBJ1-5; D remains ambiguous. This CDR3 has 12 residues. Between the trimmed V and J ends, which lost 1 base and 5 bases, there was a span of 3 bases. The CDR3 sequence is CASSLDYQPQHF. Here the CDR3 DNA reads TGTGCCAGCAGTTTAGATTATCAGCCCCAGCATTTT.

The chain links TRBV7-8 to TRBJ1-2; 8 bases align to TRBD1. V was pared by 5 bases and J by 5 bases, with 4 bases of the junction left unmatched. This CDR3 has 13 residues. The germline gives CDR1 SGHVS, CDR2 FQNEAQ. In DNA form, the CDR3 reads TGTGCCAGCAGCCCCAGGGGGCCTTATGGCTACACCTTC. It specifies CASSPRGPYGYTF. Full variable domain (outside the CDR3, taken from reference TRBV7-8 and TRBJ1-2): GAGVSQSPRYKVAKRGQDVALRCDPISGHVSLFWYQQALGQGPEFLTYFQNEAQLDKSGLPSDRFFAERPEGSVSTLKIQRTQQEDSAVYLCASSPRGPYGYTFGSGTRLTVV.

This clonotype appeared a few times. V is TRBV5-6 and J is TRBJ2-1, with 8 bases fitting TRBD2. J lost 10 bases, V lost 3 bases, and 12 bases had no gene match. The CDR3 loop spans 15 amino acids. Germline CDR1 is SGHDT and CDR2 is YYEEEE. The CDR3: CASSSRTSRTSEQFF. CDR3 sequence (DNA): TGTGCCAGCAGCTCCAGGACTAGCAGGACGTCGGAGCAGTTCTTC.

This CDR3 is CASSLGAGKETQYF. CDR3 coding DNA: TGTGCCAGCAGCCTAGGGGCAGGGAAAGAGACCCAGTACTTC. The V and J genes are TRBV25-1 and TRBJ2-5, with D perhaps matching TRBD1 (5 bases). From germline, CDR1 is MGHDK and CDR2 SYGVNS. V gave up 6 bases and J gave up 3 bases, with 14 bases separating them. The CDR3 covers 14 residues. Full variable domain (missing parts from reference TRBV25-1 and TRBJ2-5): EADIYQTPRYLVIGTGKKITLECSQTMGHDKMYWYQQDPGMELHLIHYSYGVNSTEKGDLSSESTVSRIRTEHFPLTLESARPSHTSQYLCASSLGAGKETQYFGPGTRLLVL.

The rearrangement links TRBV4-3 to TRBJ1-4; tentative D call: TRBD1 (5 bases). Trimming left V 4 bases short and J 8 bases short, with 17 bases between. This CDR3 spans 15 amino acids. Germline CDR1 reads LGHNA; CDR2 reads YSLEER. This CDR3 is CASSLAGRGSEKLFF. CDR3 DNA sequence: TGCGCCAGCAGCCTAGCGGGGCGCGGAAGCGAAAAACTGTTTTTT.

The chain combines TRBV5-1 with TRBJ1-2, with 7 positions matching TRBD1. This CDR3 region has 13 residues. J was trimmed by 4 bases and V by 7 bases; bases with no gene match: 7. Per the germline V gene, CDR1 is SGHRS and CDR2 is YFSETQ. The CDR3 loop is CASSQGEFYGYTF. The CDR3, as DNA: TGCGCCAGCTCGCAGGGGGAATTCTATGGCTACACCTTC. Full variable domain (outside the CDR3, taken from reference TRBV5-1 and TRBJ1-2): KAGVTQTPRYLIKTRGQQVTLSCSPISGHRSVSWYQQTPGQGLQFLFEYFSETQRNKGNFPGRFSGRQFSNSRSEMNVSTLELGDSALYLCASSQGEFYGYTFGSGTRLTVV.

This clonotype was recorded a few times. The V gene is TRBV4-1, the J gene TRBJ1-1; D unresolved. Germline CDR1 reads MGHRA; CDR2 reads YSYEKL. V lost 1 base and J 0 bases, leaving 12 bases between the germline ends. The CDR3 has 16 residues. The DNA for the CDR3 is TGCGCCAGCAGCCAAGTATCGCAGAGTTTGAACACTGAAGCTTTCTTT. Protein product: CASSQVSQSLNTEAFF.

V gene TRBV7-9 combines with J gene TRBJ2-7; D possibly corresponds to TRBD1 (5 bases). This CDR3 comprises 15 residues. The germline V and J ends were trimmed by 6 bases and 6 bases, with 21 bases remaining between them. CDR1 SEHNR and CDR2 FQNEAQ come from the germline V gene (reference sequence). CDR3 DNA sequence: TGTGCCAGCAGGGTCGAGGACACCTCTACATCCGAGCAGTACTTC. Translation: CASRVEDTSTSEQYF.

CDR3 DNA sequence: TGCGCCAGCAGCCAAGAACGGCAGGGGAGCTACGAGCAGTACTTC. Amino acids: CASSQERQGSYEQYF. The chain combines TRBV4-3 with TRBJ2-7; TRBD1 might be the D (6 bases). Trimming left V 0 bases short and J 3 bases short, with 12 bases between. The CDR3 sequence is 15 residues long. CDR1 and CDR2 (germline): LGHNA, YSLEER.

The rearrangement uses TRBV30 and TRBJ2-5; D not certain. Trimming removed 1 base at V and 7 bases at J, with 13 bases between. The CDR3 totals 13 residues. Per germline, CDR1 GTSNPN and CDR2 SVGIG (reference sequence). DNA of the CDR3: TGTGCCTGGAGTGGTGATCATATGGGGACCCAGTACTTC. It yields the protein CAWSGDHMGTQYF.

This chain connects TRBV3-1 to TRBJ1-1; a possible D gene is TRBD1 (6 bases). Germline V CDR1 and CDR2: LGHDT, YNNKEL (reference sequence). V was pared by 4 bases and J by 4 bases, with 10 bases between. The CDR3 totals 13 residues. The CDR3 sequence is CASSPGTPTEAFF. DNA of the CDR3: TGTGCCAGCAGCCCCGGGACACCCACTGAAGCTTTCTTT. Full variable domain (outside the CDR3, taken from reference TRBV3-1 and TRBJ1-1): DTAVSQTPKYLVTQMGNDKSIKCEQNLGHDTMYWYKQDSKKFLKIMFSYNNKELIINETVPNRFSPKSPDKAHLNLHINSLELGDSAVYFCASSPGTPTEAFFGQGTRLTVV.

In this sample, this clonotype turned up many times. Germline is not matched at one junction end, which may reflect a read error. The V gene is TRBV7-2, the J gene TRBJ2-7, with TRBD2 identical over 10 bases. The CDR3 is made up of 15 amino acids. From germline, CDR1 is SGHTA and CDR2 FQGNSA. The CDR3 region has the DNA TGCGCCAGCAGCTTGGGCCTAGCGGGAGTCTACGAGCAGTACTTC. Translation: CASSLGLAGVYEQYF. Full variable domain (rest looked up from reference TRBV7-2 and TRBJ2-7): GAGVSQSPSNKVTEKGKDVELRCDPISGHTALYWYRQSLGQGLEFLIYFQGNSAPDKSGLPSDRFSAERTGGSVSTLTIQRTQQEDSAVYLCASSLGLAGVYEQYFGPGTRLTVT.

The table lists this clonotype with a few counts. V gene TRBV7-9 combines with J gene TRBJ2-7, with TRBD2 as a possible D gene (6 bases). Trimming stripped 1 base from V and 3 bases from J, with 16 bases between. The CDR3 runs 16 residues. Germline-derived CDR1 and CDR2 are SEHNR and FQNEAQ (reference sequence). This CDR3 is CASSLVVFGEDYEQYF. The CDR3, as DNA: TGTGCCAGCAGCTTAGTTGTCTTTGGGGAGGACTACGAGCAGTACTTC.

This clonotype was counted between two and nine times. The chain uses TRBV12-3 or TRBV12-4 and TRBJ1-2, with 8 bases that match TRBD1. The CDR3 is made up of 14 amino acids. The trim removed 6 bases at V and 5 bases at J, leaving 8 bases unmatched. The CDR3 region is CASSLTGAWYGYTF. The CDR3 region has the DNA TGTGCCAGCAGCTTGACAGGGGCTTGGTATGGCTACACCTTC.

This clonotype was counted a few times. Here the CDR3 reads CASSVEPGTQYF. The CDR3 region has the DNA TGTGCCAGCAGCGTAGAGCCGGGAACACAGTACTTC. The chain joins TRBV9 to TRBJ2-4; possibly TRBD2 for D (5 bases). The CDR3 is 12 residues long. Germline CDR1 is SGDLS and CDR2 is YYNGEE. Between the trimmed V and J ends, which lost 0 bases and 13 bases, there was a span of 11 bases.

This clonotype was observed a few times. The V and J genes are TRBV27 and TRBJ1-2; D is perhaps TRBD1 (5 bases). From germline, CDR1 is MNHEY and CDR2 SMNVEV (reference sequence). Trimming shortened V by 6 bases and J by 4 bases, and 12 bases separated the two germline ends. CDR3 size: 13 residues. The CDR3 bases are TGTGCCAGCAGAGATGGGAGGGGCTATGGCTACACCTTC. This encodes CASRDGRGYGYTF.

This rearrangement joins TRBV24-1 to TRBJ2-5, with D perhaps TRBD1 (6 bases). The germline gives CDR1 KGHDR, CDR2 SFDVKD. The CDR3 is made up of 14 amino acids. Deletions cut 2 bases from V and 2 bases from J, with 8 bases between. CDR3 sequence (DNA): TGTGCCACCAGTGATTACCAGGGGCAAGAGACCCAGTACTTC. Its protein product is CATSDYQGQETQYF.

V gene TRBV6-5 combines with J gene TRBJ1-6; 8 positions match TRBD1. The ends lost 0 bases at V and 5 bases at J; junction bases unmatched: 3. Germline V gene sequence: CDR1 MNHEY, CDR2 SVGAGI. The CDR3 has 16 residues. The CDR3 spells CASSYSPTGDNSPLHF. The CDR3 region has the DNA TGTGCCAGCAGTTACTCGCCGACAGGGGATAATTCACCCCTCCACTTT.